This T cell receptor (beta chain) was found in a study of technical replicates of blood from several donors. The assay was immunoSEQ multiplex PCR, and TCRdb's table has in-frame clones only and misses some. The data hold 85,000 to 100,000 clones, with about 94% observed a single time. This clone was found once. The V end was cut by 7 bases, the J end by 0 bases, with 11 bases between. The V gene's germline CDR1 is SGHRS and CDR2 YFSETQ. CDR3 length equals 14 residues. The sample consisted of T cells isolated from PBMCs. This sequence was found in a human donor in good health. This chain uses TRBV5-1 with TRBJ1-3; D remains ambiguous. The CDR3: CASADTSSGNTIYF. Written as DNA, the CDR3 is TGCGCCAGCGCCGACACAAGCTCTGGAAACACCATATATTTT.